This TCR beta chain comes out of a study of T cell responses to AZD1222 COVID-19 vaccine. Study results and limitations: Receipt of two AZD1222 doses was followed by a rise in Spike-specific TCR breadth and depth. Seropositive at baseline were only a handful of AZD1222 recipients. Repertoires were obtained only post-peak T cell response. In a largely white British group with more females than males, clonal diversity was possibly underestimated.

Sequencing used immunoSEQ multiplex PCR; TCRdb keeps in-frame clones, though not all of them. Altogether 150,000 to 200,000 clones are present, just over 90% being singletons, with the ten largest covering 1.1%. Worth noting for this clone: Its antigen is unidentified.

V was pared by 4 bases and J by 8 bases, with 5 bases of the junction left unmatched. Per the germline V gene, CDR1 is MDHEN and CDR2 is SYDVKM. The CDR3 is made up of 13 amino acids. This receptor was obtained from an adult who received the AZD1222 COVID-19 vaccine. The rearrangement uses TRBV28 and TRBJ1-2, with 9 bases identical to TRBD1. Sequenced here: peripheral blood, sampled 28 days after the second AZD1222 dose. The CDR3 spells CASSSQGAEGYTF. DNA of the CDR3: TGTGCCAGCAGTTCACAGGGGGCGGAAGGCTACACCTTC.